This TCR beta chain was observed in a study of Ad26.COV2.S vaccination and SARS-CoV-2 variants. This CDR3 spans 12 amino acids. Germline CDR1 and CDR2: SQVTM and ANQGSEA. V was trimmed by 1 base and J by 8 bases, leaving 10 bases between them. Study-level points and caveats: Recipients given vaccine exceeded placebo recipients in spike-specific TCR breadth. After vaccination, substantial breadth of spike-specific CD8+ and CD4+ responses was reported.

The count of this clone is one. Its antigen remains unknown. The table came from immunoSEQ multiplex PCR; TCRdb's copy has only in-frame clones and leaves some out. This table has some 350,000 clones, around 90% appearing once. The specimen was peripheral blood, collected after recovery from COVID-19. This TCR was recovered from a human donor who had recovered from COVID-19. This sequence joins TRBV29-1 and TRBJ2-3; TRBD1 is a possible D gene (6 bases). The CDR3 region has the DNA TGCAGCGTTGAAGGGGGGCAGGGTACGCAGTATTTT. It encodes CSVEGGQGTQYF.